Listed below are T cell receptor beta chains from one sample, sequenced in a study of cytomegalovirus exposure and HLA in healthy donors. The assay was immunoSEQ multiplex PCR, and TCRdb's table has in-frame clones only and misses some. The repertoire holds 90,000 to 120,000 clones, with 60% to 80% as singletons. Specimen: PBMCs. All receptors derive from a man between 18 and 29 years old in good health and CMV-seronegative. Both conserved end residues are part of each CDR3. The D gene is left open where the match is weak. Where a row states a size, it is once, few, many or the class of an expanded clone; other rows omit it.

length | D | J | V | size | CDR3 | DNA
15 | TRBD1 | TRBJ2-7 | TRBV4-2 | once | CASSQGPGGPYEQYF | TGTGCCAGCAGCCAAGGTCCAGGGGGCCCCTACGAGCAGTACTTC
18 | . | TRBJ2-1 | TRBV4-2 | . | CASSQQPTRGSSYNEQFF | TGTGCCAGCAGCCAACAACCGACACGGGGGAGCTCCTACAATGAGCAGTTCTTC
13 | . | TRBJ1-1 | TRBV28 | few | CASSFRVDTEAFF | TGTGCCAGCAGTTTCAGGGTTGACACTGAAGCTTTCTTT
19 | . | TRBJ1-2 | TRBV19 | . | CASSRHGQPSIGVADGYTF | TGTGCCAGTAGTAGACATGGACAGCCTTCCATAGGTGTGGCCGATGGCTACACCTTC
14 | TRBD1 | TRBJ1-4 | TRBV19 | . | CASSSGTVGEKLFF | TGTGCCAGTAGTTCCGGGACAGTAGGTGAAAAACTGTTTTTT
16 | TRBD1 | TRBJ2-7 | TRBV11-2 | once | CASSIGQGSLEYEQYF | TGTGCCAGCAGCATAGGACAGGGGAGTTTAGAGTACGAGCAGTACTTC
17 | TRBD2 | TRBJ2-1 | TRBV5-4 | . | CASSPDRGRGVYNEQFF | TGTGCCAGCAGCCCAGACCGGGGGCGGGGGGTATACAATGAGCAGTTCTTC
13 | . | TRBJ2-1 | TRBV15 | . | CATSISSYNEQFF | TGTGCCACCAGTATCAGCTCCTACAATGAGCAGTTCTTC
15 | TRBD1 | TRBJ2-2 | TRBV2 | . | CASSSKGQITGELFF | TGTGCCAGCAGCTCGAAGGGACAGATCACCGGGGAGCTGTTTTTT
11 | . | TRBJ2-7 | TRBV29-1 | once | CSVAQGNEQYF | TGCAGCGTCGCGCAGGGAAACGAGCAGTACTTC
15 | . | TRBJ1-2 | TRBV18 | once | CASSPPRTGNYGYTF | TGTGCCAGCTCACCACCCAGGACGGGGAACTATGGCTACACCTTC
15 | TRBD2 | TRBJ2-5 | TRBV7-2 | . | CASSSSGGPLETQYF | TGTGCCAGCAGCTCCTCGGGGGGGCCGTTGGAGACCCAGTACTTC
14 | . | TRBJ2-1 | TRBV5-1 | . | CASSITGTLGEQFF | TGCGCCAGCAGCATCACCGGGACACTAGGTGAGCAGTTCTTC
17 | TRBD1 | TRBJ2-1 | TRBV2 | . | CASSELDRADDSGEQFF | TGTGCCAGCAGTGAGCTGGACAGGGCTGATGATTCGGGCGAGCAGTTCTTC
15 | . | TRBJ2-5 | TRBV25-1 | . | CASSELRGFGETQYF | TGTGCCAGCAGTGAGTTGAGGGGGTTTGGGGAGACCCAGTACTTC
14 | . | TRBJ2-1 | TRBV29-1 | . | CSVGSRGGYNEQFF | TGCAGCGTTGGAAGCAGGGGTGGATACAATGAGCAGTTCTTC
16 | TRBD2 | TRBJ2-3 | TRBV7-9 | . | CASSRTSGGRTDTQYF | TGTGCCAGCAGCCGGACTAGCGGGGGGCGGACAGATACGCAGTATTTT
15 | TRBD2 | TRBJ2-1 | TRBV5-1 | . | CASSLGRGAGNEQFF | TGCGCCAGCAGCTTAGGGCGGGGGGCCGGGAATGAGCAGTTCTTC
15 | . | TRBJ1-2 | TRBV4-3 | . | CASSQGPGSNYGYPF | TGCGCCAGCAGCCAAGGCCCAGGGTCGAACTATGGCTACCCCTTC
14 | . | TRBJ1-4 | TRBV5-4 | . | CASSSRGFDEKLFF | TGTGCCAGCAGCTCCAGGGGATTTGATGAAAAACTGTTTTTT
12 | . | TRBJ1-2 | TRBV7-2 | once | CASSSQRLAHTF | TGTGCCAGCAGCTCCCAAAGACTAGCTCACACCTTC
13 | . | TRBJ1-5 | TRBV2 | . | CASNEQGNQPQHF | TGTGCCAGCAACGAACAGGGCAATCAGCCCCAGCATTTT
11 | . | TRBJ1-2 | TRBV20-1 | . | CSGKGVSGYTF | TGCAGTGGAAAGGGGGTAAGTGGCTACACCTTC
15 | TRBD1 | TRBJ2-7 | TRBV5-4 | . | CASSLQGQGLYEQYF | TGTGCCAGCAGCTTGCAGGGACAGGGCCTCTACGAGCAGTACTTC
14 | . | TRBJ1-2 | TRBV19 | few | CASSPQTSLGGYTF | TGTGCCAGTAGTCCACAGACGTCCCTGGGTGGCTACACCTTC
19 | . | TRBJ1-6 | TRBV19 | . | CASSITFGQASSYNSPLHF | TGTGCCAGTAGTATCACGTTTGGGCAGGCGAGCTCCTATAATTCACCCCTCCACTTT
15 | . | TRBJ1-1 | TRBV7-2 | . | CASSSAPPFRTEAFF | TGTGCCAGCAGCTCTGCACCTCCCTTCCGGACTGAAGCTTTCTTT
14 | TRBD1 | TRBJ2-7 | TRBV9 | . | CASSAATGNYEQYF | TGTGCCAGCAGCGCAGCGACAGGGAACTACGAGCAGTACTTC
17 | TRBD1 | TRBJ2-1 | TRBV4-2 | . | CASSQQQGAFLSNEQFF | TGTGCCAGCAGCCAACAACAGGGGGCGTTTTTGTCCAATGAGCAGTTCTTC
16 | TRBD2 | TRBJ2-1 | TRBV5-1 | . | CASSLLAGNSYNEQFF | TGCGCCAGCAGTCTCCTAGCGGGGAATTCCTACAATGAGCAGTTCTTC
16 | . | TRBJ1-4 | TRBV4-2 | . | CASSQDKPLRGEKLFF | TGTGCCAGCAGCCAAGATAAGCCTCTCAGGGGTGAAAAACTGTTTTTT
12 | . | TRBJ2-7 | TRBV5-1 | . | CASSLGLYEQYF | TGCGCCAGCAGCTTGGGACTCTACGAGCAGTACTTC
13 | . | TRBJ2-5 | TRBV5-6 | . | CASSLVSRGDWYF | TGTGCCAGCAGCTTGGTCAGCAGGGGCGACTGGTACTTC
15 | TRBD2 | TRBJ2-3 | TRBV7-9 | few | CASSLKAGLTDTQYF | TGTGCCAGCAGCCTAAAAGCGGGGCTCACAGATACGCAGTATTTT
14 | . | TRBJ1-1 | TRBV6-5 | . | CASRSTGQNTEAFF | TGTGCCAGCAGGTCGACAGGTCAGAACACTGAAGCTTTCTTT
14 | TRBD2 | TRBJ2-7 | TRBV28 | . | CASSPLAGEYEQYF | TGTGCCAGCAGTCCACTAGCGGGGGAGTACGAGCAGTACTTC
14 | TRBD1 | TRBJ2-5 | TRBV7-2 | . | CASSARQGGETQYF | TGTGCCAGCAGCGCCCGACAGGGCGGTGAGACCCAGTACTTC
13 | . | TRBJ1-1 | TRBV13 | . | CASSLPQGNEAFF | TGTGCCAGCAGCTTACCCCAGGGGAATGAAGCTTTCTTT
15 | . | TRBJ2-5 | TRBV6-1 | . | CASSEQGTEMETQYF | TGTGCCAGCAGTGAACAGGGGACCGAGATGGAGACCCAGTACTTC
13 | . | TRBJ1-2 | TRBV2 | . | CASSEDSFYGYTF | TGTGCCAGCAGTGAAGACAGCTTCTATGGCTACACCTTC
16 | . | TRBJ2-2 | TRBV7-2 | . | CASSPLRDLTDGELFF | TGTGCCAGCAGCCCCCTTCGGGACTTGACAGACGGGGAGCTGTTTTTT
14 | TRBD1 | TRBJ2-1 | TRBV5-5 | . | CASIAGQGVYEQFF | TGTGCCAGCATAGCGGGACAGGGGGTCTATGAGCAGTTCTTC
15 | TRBD2 | TRBJ2-1 | TRBV7-3 | . | CASSFSSGGTDEQFF | TGTGCCAGCAGCTTCTCGAGCGGGGGGACTGATGAGCAGTTCTTC
13 | . | TRBJ1-1 | TRBV7-3 | . | CASSLTGGTEAFF | TGTGCCAGCAGCTTAACGGGGGGTACTGAAGCTTTCTTT
19 | TRBD2 | TRBJ2-1 | TRBV9 | . | CASSVAAGGPWGTYNEQFF | TGTGCCAGCAGCGTAGCGGCGGGGGGGCCTTGGGGGACCTACAATGAGCAGTTCTTC
16 | . | TRBJ1-5 | TRBV19 | . | CATRGHRTESNQPQHF | TGTGCCACTCGGGGACACCGAACAGAAAGCAATCAGCCTCAGCATTTT
14 | . | TRBJ2-2 | TRBV5-1 | . | CASSLRTRRGELFF | TGCGCCAGCAGCTTGAGGACACGAAGGGGGGAGCTGTTTTTT
14 | TRBD1 | TRBJ1-4 | TRBV5-1 | . | CASSQDRDSRPVFF | TGCGCCAGCAGCCAAGACAGGGATTCCCGTCCGGTGTTTTTT